This T cell receptor (beta chain) came from a study of cytomegalovirus exposure and HLA in healthy donors (TCRdb year 2017). General notes on the study: In an earlier analysis of 450 to 750 of the donors, under 300 Gb of sequence data and 100 million or so unique TCR beta sequences from 150 million to 200 million T cells were reported. Along with the approximately 650-subject first cohort, a separate validation cohort of around 110 different subjects was used. About 300 gigabases of sequencing data and 70 million to 100 million unique TCR sequences were included in an early release covering 550 to 650 HLA-typed donors. Donor age, sex, ethnicity and CMV serostatus were compiled together with the repertoire data. Of the approximately 370 genotyped donors, over 80% were placed in the genetic ancestry cluster associated with self-reported Caucasian donors. Among 300 to 450 genotyped donors of the cohort, an average of 235,054 unique TCR beta nucleotide sequences were sequenced per donor, around 18% of them non-productive. An earlier analysis of 500 to 750 of the donors applied high-throughput TCR beta sequencing to assess whether each TCR beta V gene segment acted as functional or pseudogenic. Both class I and class II loci were covered by HLA typing, at four-digit resolution. All discovery cohort repertoires had been generated using a single sequencing platform. In a later genetic analysis, genome-wide SNP genotypes for about 55% of the roughly 670 donors were used, and that subset was treated as a discovery cohort. A later analysis re-examined previously published TCR beta repertoires from several hundred donors and added high-resolution HLA genotyping to investigate patterns of TCR occurrence. A handful of DR-DQ haplotypes were handled as single units for association and clustering because linkage in the cohort was strong. To predict cytomegalovirus infection status, the study brought together high-throughput TCR immunosequencing, statistical association of individual TCRs with disease status, and machine learning. Rather than drawing on any new phenotypic data, the later analysis identified candidate immune exposures from TCR beta sequences and the way those sequences occurred across donors. The T cell repertoires of 700 or so subjects were profiled by immunosequencing and related to cytomegalovirus serostatus. The number of typed donors differed by locus: about 620-640 for A, B, C, DRB1 and DQB1; approximately 520 for DQA1; 606 for DPA1; and about 450 for DPB1. The study aimed to test whether cataloging public T cell receptors could reveal signatures of past pathogen exposure. Study-wide conclusions, independent of this receptor: Specific HLA alleles were associated with over 15,000 TCR beta sequences at a false discovery rate of 0.05 in a later analysis. Because HLA typing was unavailable for some donors at each locus, only the typed subset was used in association tests. In vitro tests confirmed that three of the cytomegalovirus-associated TCR beta chains recognize cytomegalovirus antigens. A later analysis found that TCR association rates varied across HLA loci, with DRB1 alleles showing the most associated TCRs and HLA-C alleles the fewest. An association between a missense DCLRE1C variant and V-gene and J-gene trimming of TCR beta chains was found in a later genetic analysis and replicated in an independent cohort. In an earlier analysis of about 550 of the donors, most TCR beta V segments were observed in productive rearrangements about 87% or about 30% of the time, broadly matching IMGT annotations. Because the 87-base-pair reads could not distinguish some IMGT-functional V segments, including TRBV6-2 and TRBV6-3, those segments were excluded. In the study, 150 to 200 TCR beta chains were listed as associated with cytomegalovirus. The only immune exposure information available for the cohort was CMV serostatus. While some public TCRs were present in many individuals, most TCR sequences turned up only very rarely across donors. In both the original and validation cohorts, the classifier was reported to diagnose cytomegalovirus status with high specificity and sensitivity. Because counts were too low, roughly 18 rarely observed V segments, including chromosome 9 orphons, were left out of the earlier analysis of about 620 of the donors. A cluster of highly shared sequence variants was judged likely to represent a technical artifact of the sequencing pipeline. In a later analysis, HLA-associated TCR beta chains showed more clonal expansion and lower generation probabilities than non-associated chains that were equally common. In a later analysis, most CMV-associated TCR beta chains were found to appear HLA-restricted, with HLA associations seemingly driven largely by CMV exposure. According to the authors, the approach could potentially be generalized to other disease states and immunological phenotypes. Linkage disequilibrium might explain the correlated functional status among segregating V segments, but an unknown experimental factor could not be ruled out. In this cohort, only TCR beta chains were sequenced, and detectable features were limited by the absence of alpha or paired-chain data. A later analysis reported that several top co-occurrence clusters appeared linked to parvovirus B19, influenza, CMV and Epstein-Barr virus. Assigning TCR associations to individual alleles was difficult when HLA alleles, especially DR and DQ, strongly co-occurred. A further reported finding was that TCR beta sequences accurately predicted the HLA-A and HLA-B alleles for most subjects in the first cohort. The presence/absence analyses assumed that sequencing depth was roughly uniform across donors, and that assumption may not be true. Compared with the approximately 710-donor mean, donors in an Asian-associated ancestry cluster had fewer N-insertions in productive TCRs, according to a later genetic analysis.

Remarks on this clone: Its cognate antigen has yet to be identified. No per-base quality is available; no much larger clone lies one base away.

Receptor libraries were prepared by the immunoSEQ multiplex PCR assay. For the multiplex PCR, a mixture combining 60 forward primers for TCR Vbeta segments and 13 reverse primers for TCR Jbeta segments was used. The CDR3 region of rearranged TCR beta genes was amplified from genomic DNA by a multiplex PCR assay. On the Illumina HiSeq System, the amplified TCR beta libraries were sequenced as 87-base-pair reads. The authors processed their data as follows. Across the 670 or so repertoires, a later analysis counted approximately 83 million unique TCR beta chains, approximately 12 million of which were shared by at least two donors. A nearest-neighbor algorithm error-corrected the raw reads and collapsed the reads into unique sequences, merging closely related sequences to remove PCR and sequencing errors. V, D and J gene segments were assigned by aligning CDR3 sequences to IMGT reference sequences. For a sequence to be retained, a match of at least six nucleotides was required to both a V gene segment and a J gene segment. A rearrangement was called productive if the CDR3 had no stop codons and remained in frame with V and J, and every other rearrangement was called non-productive. CDR3 was defined according to IMGT convention as the region running from the second conserved V-encoded cysteine to the conserved J-encoded phenylalanine. In an earlier analysis of approximately 500 of the donors, sequences lacking an unambiguous match to a single V gene segment were excluded. In an earlier analysis of around 600 of the donors, V segments were called functional above 56.7% productive rearrangements and were called segregating when the between-donor standard deviation exceeded 5%. A statistical classification framework was built for diagnosing cytomegalovirus status from the catalog of TCR beta chain sequences. In a later analysis, TCR nucleotide sequences were compared against IMGT/GENE-DB human TR gene sequences so that V and J genes could be assigned. Using the TCRdist pipeline, a later analysis assigned CDR3 sequences along with most-parsimonious VDJ recombination scenarios. A later analysis defined each TCR beta chain by its CDR3 amino acid sequence plus V-gene family, and excluded reads lacking a unique V-gene family. A later analysis removed 592 highly shared, low-generation-probability nucleotide sequences to deal with suspected cross-contamination and a sequencing artifact. A later analysis calculated a clonal expansion index for each public chain from normalized within-repertoire ranks of inferred template counts. A later analysis computed generation probabilities with a VDJ recombination model fitted to out-of-frame rearrangements, and checked the results against IGoR. In a later analysis, TCR-TCR, TCR-HLA and TCR-CMV co-occurrence was scored with hypergeometric tests, and a repertoire-size bias correction was applied to TCR pairs. False discovery rates were estimated in a later analysis by permuting HLA or CMV assignments 20 times. In a later analysis, co-occurring TCRs were grouped using DBSCAN, and TCRdist sequence similarity was added for clustering within HLA-allele-positive subsets. Repertoires with fewer than 30,000 or more than 120,000 public chains were left out of co-occurrence clustering, as were four to six repertoires with anomalous nucleotide sharing. TCRdb provides this immuneACCESS table in a form limited to in-frame rearrangements. Some clones are lacking; in checked studies, under half of them reflect an unresolved V gene, and why the rest are absent is not known. V and J calls and clone size are those listed in that table; D and trimming were worked out from the DNA. The sample has around 110,000 clones on record, 50% to 70% of them singletons. In total, the top ten clones hold roughly 8.6% of the sample.

The V end loses 4 bases and the J end loses 7 bases, and a stretch of 20 bases separates them. From a lookup of the germline V gene, CDR1 and CDR2 are LGHNA and YSLEER. Its CDR3 holds 17 amino acids, cysteine through phenylalanine. Here the CDR3 DNA is all that survives: 51 bases in frame from base 1. In total, more than 500 healthy bone marrow donors made up the cohort. All cohort members were sampled while nominally healthy, although unrecorded immune exposures were likely present. The donor was CMV seropositive and was included in the group of 289 seropositive cohort members. A peripheral blood sample was provided by each donor, and peripheral blood mononuclear cells were used for TCR beta sequencing. The Qiagen DNeasy Blood Extraction Kit was used to extract genomic DNA from the blood cell samples.

Sequencing was carried out using PBMCs. The rearranged chain carries TRBV4-3 and TRBJ1-6; a weak D assignment points to TRBD1 (5 bases agree). This TCR came from a woman aged 40 to 55 in good health and CMV-seropositive. The DNA sequence is TGCGCCAGCAGCCGGGAGGTCTCCCGCTGGGGCAATTCACCCCTCCACTTT. It codes for CASSREVSRWGNSPLHF.